These 24 T cell receptor beta chains were all obtained from the same sample, sequenced in a study of cytomegalovirus exposure and HLA in healthy donors. The PCR ran on 60 Vbeta and 13 Jbeta primers. The data were produced by immunoSEQ multiplex PCR, yet TCRdb's version contains in-frame clones alone and is incomplete. The data show fewer than 250,000 clones, around three quarters seen once. Sample: PBMCs. Receptors were obtained from a woman in her late teens or twenties in good health and CMV-seronegative.

This clone came up once. The V and J genes are TRBV13 and TRBJ1-1, with D possibly TRBD1 on 6 matching bases. In germline, CDR1 is PRHDT, CDR2 FYEKMQ (reference sequence). Between the trimmed V and J ends, which lost 4 bases and 4 bases, there was a span of 19 bases. The CDR3 covers 16 residues. In nucleotides, the CDR3 is TGTGCCAGCAGCTCCCGGTGGGGGGGGGCGAGCACTGAAGCTTTCTTT. As protein: CASSSRWGGASTEAFF.

This chain connects TRBV4-3 to TRBJ1-4; no clear D. CDR1 and CDR2 (germline): LGHNA, YSLEER. CDR3 length equals 14 residues. With 8 bases removed from V and 6 bases from J, the gap between germline ends came to 16 bases. This CDR3 reads CASGEGQADEKLFF. The CDR3, as DNA: TGCGCCAGCGGCGAAGGGCAGGCCGATGAAAAACTGTTTTTT.

This rearrangement joins TRBV5-1 to TRBJ2-1, with 14 bases fitting TRBD2. This CDR3 region has 20 residues. V lost 4 bases, J lost 2 bases, and 14 bases stayed unmatched. Germline V gives CDR1 SGHRS, CDR2 YFSETQ. CDR3 in DNA: TGCGCCAGCAGCACGCCCGGGACTAGCGGGAGCATCATGGCCTACAATGAGCAGTTCTTC. It codes for CASSTPGTSGSIMAYNEQFF.

This clone was picked up one time. The chain combines TRBV5-6 with TRBJ1-2; 9 nucleotides align to TRBD1. Germline V lookup: CDR1 SGHDT, CDR2 YYEEEE. The J segment lost 7 bases and the V segment lost 4 bases, leaving 11 bases of the junction unmatched. There are 15 residues in the CDR3. The CDR3, as DNA: TGTGCCAGCAGCCCCCGGGACAGGGTCACCTCTGGCTACACCTTC. Translation gives CASSPRDRVTSGYTF.

The J gene is TRBJ1-1, the V gene TRBV5-1; TRBD1 is a possible D gene (5 bases). This CDR3 spans 16 amino acids. Between the trimmed V and J ends, which lost 3 bases and 1 base, there was a span of 16 bases. Germline CDR1 is SGHRS and CDR2 is YFSETQ. CDR3 bases: TGCGCCAGCAGCTGGAGCGCGGGAGGGGCGAACACTGAAGCTTTCTTT. Its translation is CASSWSAGGANTEAFF.

The chain is built from TRBV28 and TRBJ1-2, with D unclear. Germline loops: CDR1 MDHEN, CDR2 SYDVKM. V was pared by 10 bases and J by 7 bases, with 22 bases between. The CDR3 extends over 14 amino acids. The chain's CDR3 is CAILSENFAGGYTF. CDR3 coding DNA: TGTGCCATCCTTTCCGAAAACTTCGCGGGTGGCTACACCTTC.

The rearrangement uses TRBV13 and TRBJ2-1; D uncertain. Germline lookup yields CDR1 PRHDT and CDR2 FYEKMQ (reference sequence). The CDR3 sequence is 14 residues long. V shed 1 base and J shed 6 bases, with 10 bases lying between them. CDR3 protein: CASSLETSGNEQFF. CDR3 nucleotide sequence: TGTGCCAGCAGCTTAGAGACCTCGGGCAATGAGCAGTTCTTC.

The chain couples TRBV9 to TRBJ2-2; D call uncertain. Germline CDR1 reads SGDLS; CDR2 reads YYNGEE. The CDR3 is 16 amino acids. Deletions cut 0 bases from V and 3 bases from J, with 12 bases between. CDR3 coding DNA: TGTGCCAGCAGCGTAGGAGAACCCGAGGACACCGGGGAGCTGTTTTTT. As protein: CASSVGEPEDTGELFF.

The gene calls are TRBV4-3 and TRBJ2-3, with TRBD1 identical over 10 bases. The CDR3 has 15 residues. V shed 3 bases and J 4 bases; nucleotides not matched to a gene: 4. Germline CDR1 reads LGHNA; CDR2 reads YSLEER. CDR3 amino acids: CASSHDRGRSDTQYF. CDR3 DNA: TGCGCCAGCAGCCACGACAGGGGGCGGTCAGATACGCAGTATTTT.

This clone was counted a single time. The chain has TRBV10-3 and TRBJ2-3; no definite D call. CDR1 ENHRY and CDR2 SYGVKD come from the germline V gene. Trimming left V 6 bases short and J 4 bases short, with 14 bases between. CDR3 size: 14 residues. The CDR3 region has the DNA TGTGCCATCAGGCGGCTTAACTACGCAGATACGCAGTATTTT. Translating gives CAIRRLNYADTQYF.

The J gene is TRBJ2-1, the V gene TRBV19, with 9 bases that match TRBD1. There are 13 residues in the CDR3. Germline CDR1 and CDR2: LNHDA and SQIVND (reference sequence). Trimming cost V 7 bases and J 7 bases; bases outside gene matches: 5. The CDR3 reads CASIGQGRNEQFF. CDR3 coding DNA: TGTGCCAGTATTGGACAGGGGCGAAATGAGCAGTTCTTC.

This clone has just one count. The genes are TRBV4-1 and TRBJ1-3; D remains ambiguous. There are 17 residues in the CDR3. Trimming cost V 4 bases and J 0 bases, with 16 bases left between them. Germline CDR1 and CDR2: MGHRA and YSYEKL. CDR3 loop: CASSPGLSELSGNTIYF. The CDR3 DNA reads as TGCGCCAGCAGCCCCGGGTTATCGGAACTCTCTGGAAACACCATATATTTT.

The chain recombines TRBV4-1 with TRBJ1-5, with D possibly being TRBD1 (6 bases). This CDR3 is built from 17 residues. V was pared by 1 base and J by 0 bases, with 13 bases between. Germline values: CDR1 MGHRA, CDR2 YSYEKL. This chain's CDR3 is CASSQARDTDSNQPQHF. CDR3 coding DNA: TGCGCCAGCAGCCAAGCAAGGGACACAGATAGCAATCAGCCCCAGCATTTT.

This chain connects TRBV5-4 to TRBJ1-2; tentatively, D is TRBD1 (5 bases). This CDR3 has 13 residues. Per germline, CDR1 SGHNT and CDR2 YYREEE (reference sequence). Trimming took off 1 base at V and 4 bases at J, with 8 bases between the two ends. The CDR3 bases are TGTGCCAGCAGCTTGAGACAGTCCTATGGCTACACCTTC. Translation gives CASSLRQSYGYTF.

The rearrangement uses TRBV7-3 and TRBJ1-1; no clear D gene. Looked up from germline, CDR1 is SGHTA and CDR2 is FQGTGA. The CDR3 extends over 13 amino acids. Deletions cut 2 bases from V and 0 bases from J, with 4 bases between. For the CDR3, the DNA is TGTGCCAGCAGCTTATTAATGAACACTGAAGCTTTCTTT. This gives the protein CASSLLMNTEAFF.

The chain is built from TRBV15 and TRBJ2-4, with D possibly matching TRBD2 (6 bases). From germline, CDR1 is LNHNV and CDR2 YYDKDF (reference sequence). V lost 7 bases and J 0 bases, leaving 19 bases between the germline ends. This CDR3 has 17 residues. The CDR3 spells CATTQGDQRVAKNIQYF. CDR3 DNA sequence: TGTGCCACCACCCAGGGAGATCAGCGGGTAGCCAAAAACATTCAGTACTTC.

There are a few counts of this clone. This rearrangement joins TRBV15 to TRBJ1-3; 8 bases map to TRBD1. Germline V gene lookup returns CDR1 LNHNV and CDR2 YYDKDF (reference sequence). The CDR3 extends over 16 amino acids. J gave up 4 bases and V 1 base, and 6 bases lay outside the gene matches. This CDR3 reads CATSRVPRGPGNTIYF. As DNA, the CDR3 is TGTGCCACCAGCAGAGTCCCCAGGGGGCCAGGAAACACCATATATTTT. Drawing the rest from reference TRBV15 and TRBJ1-3, the complete variable domain is DAMVIQNPRYQVTQFGKPVTLSCSQTLNHNVMYWYQQKSSQAPKLLFHYYDKDFNNEADTPDNFQSRRPNTSFCFLDIRSPGLGDTAMYLCATSRVPRGPGNTIYFGEGSWLTVV.

The chain couples TRBV5-4 to TRBJ2-1, with 11 bases fitting TRBD2. With 5 bases clipped from V and 4 bases from J, the junction kept 5 bases outside the gene matches. This CDR3 is built from 15 residues. Germline loops: CDR1 SGHNT, CDR2 YYREEE (reference sequence). CDR3: CASRLAGALYNEQFF. CDR3 DNA: TGTGCCAGCAGACTAGCGGGGGCGCTATACAATGAGCAGTTCTTC.

This clone was picked up a small number of times. The rearrangement uses TRBV19 and TRBJ1-4, with 10 bases identical to TRBD1. CDR1 and CDR2 (germline): LNHDA, SQIVND (reference sequence). The length of the CDR3 is 15 residues. Trimming at V came to 5 bases and at J to 8 bases, leaving 8 bases not matched to a gene. In DNA form, the CDR3 reads TGTGCCAGTAGTTTCCGACAGGGGGCGAGCGAAAAACTGTTTTTT. Translating gives CASSFRQGASEKLFF.

This clone was seen only a few times. The genes are TRBV27 and TRBJ2-1; 8 bases fit TRBD1. There are 14 residues in the CDR3. V trimming: 2 bases; J trimming: 10 bases; junction bases outside the gene matches: 7. CDR1 MNHEY and CDR2 SMNVEV come from the germline V gene (reference sequence). Written as DNA, the CDR3 is TGTGCCAGCAGTTTAGTCCAGGGGGCCAGGGAGCAGTTCTTC. It translates to CASSLVQGAREQFF.

The chain combines TRBV16 with TRBJ1-5, with D perhaps TRBD1 (5 bases). This CDR3 has 15 amino acids. CDR1 and CDR2 (germline): KGHSY, FQNENV. The V and J ends lost 2 bases and 2 bases respectively, with 10 bases between them. The CDR3 here is CASSQGGEGNQPQHF. The CDR3, as DNA: TGTGCCAGCAGCCAAGGAGGGGAAGGCAATCAGCCCCAGCATTTT. Complete variable domain (other parts from reference TRBV16 and TRBJ1-5): GEEVAQTPKHLVRGEGQKAKLYCAPIKGHSYVFWYQQVLKNEFKFLISFQNENVFDETGMPKERFSAKCLPNSPCSLEIQATKLEDSAVYFCASSQGGEGNQPQHFGDGTRLSIL.

The genes are TRBV7-3 and TRBJ2-2; the match to TRBD1 covers 10 bases. Per germline, CDR1 SGHTA and CDR2 FQGTGA. The junction had 7 bases not matched to a gene; V was cut back by 5 bases and J by 4 bases. The CDR3 runs 16 residues. CDR3: CASSPGTGDRTGELFF. In nucleotides, the CDR3 is TGTGCCAGCAGCCCCGGGACAGGGGATCGCACCGGGGAGCTGTTTTTT. Full variable domain (missing parts from reference TRBV7-3 and TRBJ2-2): GAGVSQTPSNKVTEKGKYVELRCDPISGHTALYWYRQSLGQGPEFLIYFQGTGAADDSGLPNDRFFAVRPEGSVSTLKIQRTERGDSAVYLCASSPGTGDRTGELFFGEGSRLTVL.

The chain links TRBV7-9 to TRBJ2-7; the D gene is possibly TRBD2 (6 bases). The CDR3 extends over 15 amino acids. V lost 0 bases and J lost 5, with 14 bases in between. Germline values: CDR1 SEHNR, CDR2 FQNEAQ (reference sequence). CDR3 in DNA: TGTGCCAGCAGCTTAGCCGGAGGGTTCCTCGACGAGCAGTACTTC. Translating it yields CASSLAGGFLDEQYF.

The chain has TRBV6-4 and TRBJ1-1; D uncertain. Germline-derived CDR1 and CDR2 are MRHNA and SNTAGT. This CDR3 is built from 13 residues. V gave up 4 bases and J gave up 0 bases, with 6 bases separating them. As DNA, the CDR3 is TGTGCCAGCAGTGTTAATTTGAACACTGAAGCTTTCTTT. This translates into CASSVNLNTEAFF.